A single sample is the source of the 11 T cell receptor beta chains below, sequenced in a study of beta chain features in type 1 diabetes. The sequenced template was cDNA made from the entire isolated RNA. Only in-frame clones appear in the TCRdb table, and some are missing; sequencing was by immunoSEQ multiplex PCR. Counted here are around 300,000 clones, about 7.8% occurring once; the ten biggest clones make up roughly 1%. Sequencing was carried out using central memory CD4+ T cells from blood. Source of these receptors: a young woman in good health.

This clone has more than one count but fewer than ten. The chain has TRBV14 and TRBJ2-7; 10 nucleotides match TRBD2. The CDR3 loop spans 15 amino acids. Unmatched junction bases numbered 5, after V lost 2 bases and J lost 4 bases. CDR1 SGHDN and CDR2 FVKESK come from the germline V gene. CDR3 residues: CASSQWASGRYEQYF. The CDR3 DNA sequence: TGTGCCAGCAGCCAATGGGCTAGCGGGAGATACGAGCAGTACTTC.

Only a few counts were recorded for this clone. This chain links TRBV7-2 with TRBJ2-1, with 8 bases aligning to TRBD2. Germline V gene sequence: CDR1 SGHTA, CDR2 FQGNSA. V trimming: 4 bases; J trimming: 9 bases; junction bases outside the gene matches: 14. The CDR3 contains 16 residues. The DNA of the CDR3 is TGTGCCAGCAGCTCGGAAGGTAGCGGGATAGCTGGTGAGCAGTTCTTC. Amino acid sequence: CASSSEGSGIAGEQFF. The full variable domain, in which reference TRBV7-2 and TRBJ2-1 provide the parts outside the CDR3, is GAGVSQSPSNKVTEKGKDVELRCDPISGHTALYWYRQSLGQGLEFLIYFQGNSAPDKSGLPSDRFSAERTGGSVSTLTIQRTQQEDSAVYLCASSSEGSGIAGEQFFGPGTRLTVL.

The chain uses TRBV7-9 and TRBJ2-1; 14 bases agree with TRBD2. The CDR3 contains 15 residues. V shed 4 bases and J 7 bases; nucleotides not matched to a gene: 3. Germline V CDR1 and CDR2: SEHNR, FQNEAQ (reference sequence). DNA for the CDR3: TGTGCCAGCAGCTCCGGGACTAGCGGGGGAAATGAGCAGTTCTTC. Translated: CASSSGTSGGNEQFF.

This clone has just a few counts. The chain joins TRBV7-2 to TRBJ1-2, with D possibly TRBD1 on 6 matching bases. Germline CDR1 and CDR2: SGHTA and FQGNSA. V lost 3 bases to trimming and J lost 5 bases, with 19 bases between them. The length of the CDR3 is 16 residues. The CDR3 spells CASSFSAAGTGYGYTF. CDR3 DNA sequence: TGTGCCAGCAGCTTTTCGGCAGCGGGAACAGGGTATGGCTACACCTTC.

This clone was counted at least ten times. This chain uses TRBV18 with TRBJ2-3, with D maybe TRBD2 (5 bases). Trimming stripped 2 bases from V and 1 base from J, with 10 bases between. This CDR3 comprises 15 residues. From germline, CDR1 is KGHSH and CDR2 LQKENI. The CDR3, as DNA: TGTGCCAGCTCACCAAACGGGATAGGCACAGATACGCAGTATTTT. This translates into CASSPNGIGTDTQYF.

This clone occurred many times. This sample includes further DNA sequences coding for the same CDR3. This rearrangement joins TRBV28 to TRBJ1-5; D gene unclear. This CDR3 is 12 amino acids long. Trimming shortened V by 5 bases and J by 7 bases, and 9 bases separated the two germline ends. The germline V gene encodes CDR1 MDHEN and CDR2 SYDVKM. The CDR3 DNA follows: TGTGCCAGCAGTCTCTACCGCCAGCCCCAGCATTTT. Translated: CASSLYRQPQHF.

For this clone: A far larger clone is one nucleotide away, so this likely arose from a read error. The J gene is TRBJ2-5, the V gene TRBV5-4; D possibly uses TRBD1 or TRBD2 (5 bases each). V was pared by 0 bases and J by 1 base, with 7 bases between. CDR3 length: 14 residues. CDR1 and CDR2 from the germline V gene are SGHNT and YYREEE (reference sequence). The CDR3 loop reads CASSLGGFQETQYF. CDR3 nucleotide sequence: TGTGCCAGCAGCTTGGGGGGGTTCCAAGAGACCCAGTACTTC.

CDR3 coding DNA: TGTGCCAGCAGTCTCTCCACGGGAGTGACAGATACGCAGTATTTT. It is translated as CASSLSTGVTDTQYF. J is TRBJ2-3 and V is TRBV6-5; the D gene is possibly TRBD2 (6 bases). The germline V and J ends were trimmed by 5 bases and 3 bases, with 15 bases remaining between them. This CDR3 contains 15 residues. CDR1 MNHEY and CDR2 SVGAGI come from the germline V gene.

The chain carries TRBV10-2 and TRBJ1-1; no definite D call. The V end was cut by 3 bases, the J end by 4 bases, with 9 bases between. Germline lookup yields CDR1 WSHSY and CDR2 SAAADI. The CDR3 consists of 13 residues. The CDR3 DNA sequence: TGCGCCAGCAGTGATGGCAGCCCCACTGAAGCTTTCTTT. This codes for CASSDGSPTEAFF.

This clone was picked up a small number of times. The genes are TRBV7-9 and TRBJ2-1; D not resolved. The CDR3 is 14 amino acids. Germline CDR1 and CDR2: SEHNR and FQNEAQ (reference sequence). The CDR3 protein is CILSGRLLYNEQFF. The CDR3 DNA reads TGTATCCTCAGTGGCAGGCTGTTATACAATGAGCAGTTCTTC.

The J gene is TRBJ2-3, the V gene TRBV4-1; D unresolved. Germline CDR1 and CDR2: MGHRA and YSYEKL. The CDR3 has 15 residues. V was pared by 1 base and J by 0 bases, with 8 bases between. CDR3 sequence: CASSQGSYSTDTQYF. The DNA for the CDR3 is TGCGCCAGCAGCCAAGGCAGCTACAGCACAGATACGCAGTATTTT.